This TCR beta chain comes out of a study of shared clonotypes between healthy human individuals. TCRdb's copy holds only in-frame clones and misses some; the assay was immunoSEQ multiplex PCR. The repertoire has about 2.4 million clones, 90% to 95% of them found once; the top ten carry 0.36%. This CDR3 comprises 17 residues. The V segment lost 5 bases and the J segment 0 bases; nucleotides outside the gene matches: 5. Germline V gives CDR1 LGHNA, CDR2 YNFKEQ. The specimen was naive CD4+ T cells from PBMCs. Documented subset: CD45RA+ positively selected. This clonotype was obtained from a man between 18 and 29 years old in good health. Some clones in this sample may be carry-over from other donors' samples. The rearrangement joins TRBV4-2 to TRBJ2-1; 12 nucleotides line up with TRBD2. The CDR3: CASSVGTSGFSYNEQFF. The CDR3 DNA is TGTGCCAGCAGCGTGGGGACTAGCGGGTTCTCCTACAATGAGCAGTTCTTC.